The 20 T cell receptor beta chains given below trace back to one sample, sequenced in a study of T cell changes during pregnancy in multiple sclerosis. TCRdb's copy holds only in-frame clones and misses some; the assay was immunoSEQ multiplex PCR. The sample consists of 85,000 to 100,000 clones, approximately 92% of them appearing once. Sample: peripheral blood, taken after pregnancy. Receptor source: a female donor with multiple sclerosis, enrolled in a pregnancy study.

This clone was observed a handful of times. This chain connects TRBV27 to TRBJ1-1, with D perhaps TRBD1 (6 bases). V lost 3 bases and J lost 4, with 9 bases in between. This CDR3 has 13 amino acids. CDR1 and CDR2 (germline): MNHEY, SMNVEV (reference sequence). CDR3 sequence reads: CASSLRGSTEAFF. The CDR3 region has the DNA TGTGCCAGCAGTTTGAGGGGGAGCACTGAAGCTTTCTTT.

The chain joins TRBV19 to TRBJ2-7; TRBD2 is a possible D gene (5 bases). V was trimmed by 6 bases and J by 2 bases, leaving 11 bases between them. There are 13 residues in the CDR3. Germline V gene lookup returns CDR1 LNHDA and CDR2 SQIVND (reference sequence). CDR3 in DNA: TGTGCCAGTAGGCTAGCAGGAACCTACGAGCAGTACTTC. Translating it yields CASRLAGTYEQYF.

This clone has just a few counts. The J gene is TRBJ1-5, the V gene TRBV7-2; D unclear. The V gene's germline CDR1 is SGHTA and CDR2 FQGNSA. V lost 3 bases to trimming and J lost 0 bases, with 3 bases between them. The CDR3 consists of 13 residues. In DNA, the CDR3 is TGTGCCAGCAGCTTCTATAGCAATCAGCCCCAGCATTTT. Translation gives CASSFYSNQPQHF.

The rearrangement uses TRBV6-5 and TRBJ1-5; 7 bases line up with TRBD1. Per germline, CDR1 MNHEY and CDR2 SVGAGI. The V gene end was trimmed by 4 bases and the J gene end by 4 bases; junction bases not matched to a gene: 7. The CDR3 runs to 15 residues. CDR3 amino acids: CASSSDRVGNQPQHF. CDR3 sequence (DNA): TGTGCCAGCAGTTCCGACAGGGTGGGGAATCAGCCCCAGCATTTT.

CDR3: CTSSYSGGEIYEQYF. The CDR3 DNA reads as TGCACCAGCAGCTATAGCGGGGGAGAAATCTACGAGCAGTACTTC. The rearrangement links TRBV1 to TRBJ2-7; the table's TRBD2 call for D was not verified on the DNA. TRBV1 is termed a pseudogene. The CDR3 extends over 15 amino acids.

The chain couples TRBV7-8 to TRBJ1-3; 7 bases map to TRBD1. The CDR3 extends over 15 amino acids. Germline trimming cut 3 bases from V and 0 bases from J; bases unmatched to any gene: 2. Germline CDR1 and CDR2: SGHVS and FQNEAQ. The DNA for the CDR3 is TGTGCCAGCAGCTTGGACAGGAGCTCTGGAAACACCATATATTTT. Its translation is CASSLDRSSGNTIYF.

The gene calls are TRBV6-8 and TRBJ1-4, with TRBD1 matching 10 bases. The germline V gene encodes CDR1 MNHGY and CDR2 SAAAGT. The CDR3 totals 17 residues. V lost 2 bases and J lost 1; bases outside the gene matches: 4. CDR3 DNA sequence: TGTGCCAGCAGTTACCCCTGGACAGGGGGAACTAATGAAAAACTGTTTTTT. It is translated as CASSYPWTGGTNEKLFF.

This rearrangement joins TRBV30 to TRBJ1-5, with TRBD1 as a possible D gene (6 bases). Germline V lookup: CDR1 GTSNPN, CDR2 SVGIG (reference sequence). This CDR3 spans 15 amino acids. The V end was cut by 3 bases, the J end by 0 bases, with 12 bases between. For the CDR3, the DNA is TGTGCCTGGAGCCCAGGGACAAATAGCAATCAGCCCCAGCATTTT. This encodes CAWSPGTNSNQPQHF.

The CDR3: CASQNGEGLNVLTF. DNA of the CDR3: TGCGCCAGCCAGAACGGAGAGGGCCTCAACGTCCTGACTTTC. This chain links TRBV5-1 with TRBJ2-6; weak D call: TRBD2 (5 bases). Germline values: CDR1 SGHRS, CDR2 YFSETQ. This CDR3 spans 14 amino acids. Trimming took 7 bases from V and 9 from J, leaving 17 bases between them.

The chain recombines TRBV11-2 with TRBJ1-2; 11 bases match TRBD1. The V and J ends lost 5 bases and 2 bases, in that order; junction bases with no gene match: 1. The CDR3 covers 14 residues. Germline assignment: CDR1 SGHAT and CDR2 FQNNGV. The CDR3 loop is CASSRTGGNYGYTF. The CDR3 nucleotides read TGTGCCAGCAGCCGGACAGGGGGCAACTATGGCTACACCTTC.

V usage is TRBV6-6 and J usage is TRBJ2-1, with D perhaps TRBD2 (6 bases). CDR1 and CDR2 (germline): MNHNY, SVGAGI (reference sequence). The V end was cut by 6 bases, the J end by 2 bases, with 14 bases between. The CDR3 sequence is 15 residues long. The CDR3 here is CASRERAGPYNEQFF. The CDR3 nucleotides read TGTGCCAGCAGAGAGCGGGCGGGACCCTACAATGAGCAGTTCTTC.

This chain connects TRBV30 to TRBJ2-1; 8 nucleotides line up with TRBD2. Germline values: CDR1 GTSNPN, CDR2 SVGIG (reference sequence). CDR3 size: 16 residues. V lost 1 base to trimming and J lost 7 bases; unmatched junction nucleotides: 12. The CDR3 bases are TGTGCCTGGAGTGATACTGAACTAGCGGAGAGGAATGAGCAGTTCTTC. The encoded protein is CAWSDTELAERNEQFF.

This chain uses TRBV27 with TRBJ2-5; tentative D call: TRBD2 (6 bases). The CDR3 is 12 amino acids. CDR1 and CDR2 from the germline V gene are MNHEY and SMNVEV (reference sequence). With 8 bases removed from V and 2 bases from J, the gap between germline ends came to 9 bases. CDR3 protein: CASGTVQETQYF. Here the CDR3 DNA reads TGTGCCAGCGGGACTGTACAAGAGACCCAGTACTTC.

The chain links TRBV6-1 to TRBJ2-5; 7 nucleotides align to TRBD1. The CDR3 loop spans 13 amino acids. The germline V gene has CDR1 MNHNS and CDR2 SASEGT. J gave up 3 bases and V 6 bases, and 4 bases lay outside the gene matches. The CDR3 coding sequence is TGTGCCAGCAGGGAGACAGGGAAAGAGACCCAGTACTTC. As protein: CASRETGKETQYF.

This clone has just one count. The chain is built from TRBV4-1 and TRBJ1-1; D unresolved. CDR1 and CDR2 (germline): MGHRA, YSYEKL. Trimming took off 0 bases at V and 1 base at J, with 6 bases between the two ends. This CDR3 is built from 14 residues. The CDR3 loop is CASSQDLGNTEAFF. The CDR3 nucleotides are TGCGCCAGCAGCCAAGACCTAGGGAACACTGAAGCTTTCTTT.

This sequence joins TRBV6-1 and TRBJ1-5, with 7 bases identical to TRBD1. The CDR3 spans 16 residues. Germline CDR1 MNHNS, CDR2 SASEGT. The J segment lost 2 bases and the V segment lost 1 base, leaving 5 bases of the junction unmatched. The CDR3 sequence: CASSEGQGPGNQPQHF. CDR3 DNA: TGTGCCAGCAGTGAAGGACAGGGCCCGGGCAATCAGCCCCAGCATTTT.

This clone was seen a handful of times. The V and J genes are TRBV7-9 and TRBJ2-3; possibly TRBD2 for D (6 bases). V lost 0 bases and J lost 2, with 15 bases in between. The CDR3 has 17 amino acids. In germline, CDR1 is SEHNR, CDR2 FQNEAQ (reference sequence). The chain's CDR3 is CASSLAMTEGFTDTQYF. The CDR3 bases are TGTGCCAGCAGCTTAGCGATGACGGAGGGTTTCACAGATACGCAGTATTTT.

CDR3 coding DNA: TGTGCCAGCAGTGACGGGACGGACAGCTCCTACAATGAGCAGTTCTTC. Its protein is CASSDGTDSSYNEQFF. The chain is built from TRBV2 and TRBJ2-1, with D maybe TRBD1 (6 bases). The CDR3 covers 16 residues. CDR1 SNHLY and CDR2 FYNNEI come from the germline V gene. Between the trimmed V and J ends, which lost 3 bases and 0 bases, there was a span of 12 bases.

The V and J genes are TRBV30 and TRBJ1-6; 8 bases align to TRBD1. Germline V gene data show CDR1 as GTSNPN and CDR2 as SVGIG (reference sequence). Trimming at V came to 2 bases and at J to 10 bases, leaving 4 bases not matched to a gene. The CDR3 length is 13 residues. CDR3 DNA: TGTGCCTGGAGTTTGGCAGGGGGCTCACCCCTCCACTTT. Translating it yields CAWSLAGGSPLHF.

CDR3 amino acids: CAISERPSSYEQYF. DNA for the CDR3: TGTGCCATCAGTGAACGACCTAGTTCCTACGAGCAGTACTTC. The chain joins TRBV10-3 to TRBJ2-7; the D is unclear. Trimming removed 3 bases at V and 1 base at J, with 10 bases between. Germline values: CDR1 ENHRY, CDR2 SYGVKD. The CDR3 consists of 14 residues.